These 29 T cell receptor beta chains originate from one sample sequenced in a study of cytomegalovirus exposure and HLA in healthy donors. Primers included in the PCR were 60 Vbeta and 13 Jbeta primers. Sequencing was performed with immunoSEQ multiplex PCR; in TCRdb, only in-frame clones are kept and a portion is missing. The sample includes around 150,000 clones, over 70% of them seen just once. The specimen was PBMCs. These receptors came from a male donor in good health and CMV-seronegative.

This sequence joins TRBV28 and TRBJ1-2; D is ambiguous. The length of the CDR3 is 14 residues. CDR1 and CDR2 from the germline V gene are MDHEN and SYDVKM. The V end lost 2 bases, the J end lost 8 bases, and 15 bases lay between the germline ends. The CDR3, as DNA: TGTGCCAGCAGTTTACATTGGCGGTCGGAGGGCTACACCTTC. It is translated as CASSLHWRSEGYTF.

The chain joins TRBV7-9 to TRBJ1-5; the D gene is possibly TRBD1 (6 bases). Germline V CDR1 and CDR2: SEHNR, FQNEAQ (reference sequence). The V end was cut by 1 base, the J end by 3 bases, with 13 bases between. CDR3 length equals 16 residues. The CDR3 nucleotides read TGTGCCAGCAGCTTAGTTCGTTCAGGGGCCAATCAGCCCCAGCATTTT. The encoded protein is CASSLVRSGANQPQHF.

The chain joins TRBV18 to TRBJ2-2; 13 bases align to TRBD2. The CDR3 spans 18 residues. Germline V gives CDR1 KGHSH, CDR2 LQKENI. The trim removed 5 bases at V and 1 base at J, leaving 7 bases unmatched. CDR3 coding DNA: TGTGCCAGCTCATCAGGACTAGCGGGAGCCCAGAACACCGGGGAGCTGTTTTTT. Encoded protein: CASSSGLAGAQNTGELFF.

The chain uses TRBV29-1 and TRBJ2-1; the D gene is possibly TRBD2 (5 bases). The CDR3 contains 12 residues. Germline CDR1 and CDR2: SQVTM and ANQGSEA. Trimming removed 5 bases from V and 8 bases from J, with 13 bases in between. CDR3 residues: CSVYRASYEQFF. In DNA form, the CDR3 reads TGCAGCGTTTATAGGGCTAGCTATGAGCAGTTCTTC.

The chain recombines TRBV7-9 with TRBJ2-4, with no clear D. V was shortened by 1 base and J by 4 bases, with 8 bases between the two germline ends. The CDR3 totals 14 residues. Germline CDR1 and CDR2: SEHNR and FQNEAQ (reference sequence). The CDR3 coding sequence is TGTGCCAGCAGCTTAGGGCAGGCAAAAAACATTCAGTACTTC. Amino acid sequence: CASSLGQAKNIQYF. Full variable domain (remainder filled in from reference TRBV7-9 and TRBJ2-4): DTGVSQNPRHKITKRGQNVTFRCDPISEHNRLYWYRQTLGQGPEFLTYFQNEAQLEKSRLLSDRFSAERPKGSFSTLEIQRTEQGDSAMYLCASSLGQAKNIQYFGAGTRLSVL.

The chain links TRBV6-5 to TRBJ1-2, with a weak D call TRBD1 (5 bases). Trimming took 4 bases from V and 0 from J, leaving 6 bases between them. The CDR3 contains 13 residues. The germline V gene has CDR1 MNHEY and CDR2 SVGAGI. The CDR3, as DNA: TGTGCCAGCAGTTGGACAACTAACTATGGCTACACCTTC. Protein product: CASSWTTNYGYTF.

The J gene is TRBJ2-5, the V gene TRBV6-1; TRBD2 aligns across 11 bases. The closer fit of TRBJ2-7 to the DNA end suggests the J call may be wrong. The CDR3 runs 17 residues. Germline V gene sequence: CDR1 MNHNS, CDR2 SASEGT. DNA for the CDR3: TGTGCCAGCAGTGAAGCCGTGGGACTAGCGGACTCCTACGAGCAGTACTTC. The encoded protein is CASSEAVGLADSYEQYF.

The rearrangement uses TRBV7-8 and TRBJ2-1; 8 bases map to TRBD2. CDR3 length: 15 amino acids. Unmatched junction bases numbered 8, after V lost 2 bases and J lost 8 bases. Germline lookup yields CDR1 SGHVS and CDR2 FQNEAQ. CDR3 sequence reads: CASSLSGGGRYEQFF. CDR3 sequence (DNA): TGTGCCAGCAGCTTATCTGGCGGGGGGAGGTATGAGCAGTTCTTC.

This clone was seen more than once but under ten times. The rearrangement joins TRBV7-3 to TRBJ2-1; TRBD2 aligns across 12 bases. The CDR3 covers 16 residues. From germline, CDR1 is SGHTA and CDR2 FQGTGA. The V and J ends lost 3 bases and 8 bases, in that order; junction bases with no gene match: 8. CDR3 in DNA: TGTGCCAGCAGCTTGGCAACTAGCGGGGGGTGGGATGAGCAGTTCTTC. This sequence encodes CASSLATSGGWDEQFF. The full variable domain, rest sourced from reference TRBV7-3 and TRBJ2-1, is GAGVSQTPSNKVTEKGKYVELRCDPISGHTALYWYRQSLGQGPEFLIYFQGTGAADDSGLPNDRFFAVRPEGSVSTLKIQRTERGDSAVYLCASSLATSGGWDEQFFGPGTRLTVL.

V is TRBV5-1 and J is TRBJ2-7; 7 nucleotides agree with TRBD1. The CDR3 covers 15 residues. Germline loops: CDR1 SGHRS, CDR2 YFSETQ. The V gene end was trimmed by 5 bases and the J gene end by 4 bases; junction bases not matched to a gene: 12. CDR3 nucleotide sequence: TGCGCCAGCAGAAATGAAAAGGGGGCGCTTTACGAGCAGTACTTC. It translates to CASRNEKGALYEQYF.

The chain links TRBV6-1 to TRBJ1-5, with 10 positions matching TRBD1. After removal of 6 bases from V and 7 bases from J, the junction contained 9 bases not matched to a gene. Germline CDR1 and CDR2: MNHNS and SASEGT. The CDR3 is 15 residues long. The CDR3 here is CASRLTGTGEQPQHF. CDR3 in DNA: TGTGCCAGCAGGCTGACCGGGACAGGGGAACAGCCCCAGCATTTT.

This clone was observed a few times. This chain uses TRBV19 with TRBJ2-2; 9 bases fit TRBD1. Germline values: CDR1 LNHDA, CDR2 SQIVND (reference sequence). The CDR3 contains 16 residues. J gave up 4 bases and V 6 bases, and 9 bases lay outside the gene matches. Written as DNA, the CDR3 is TGTGCCAGTAGAACCCGACAGGGGGGGACCACCGGGGAGCTGTTTTTT. As protein: CASRTRQGGTTGELFF.

The chain links TRBV7-6 to TRBJ2-7; D is perhaps TRBD1 (6 bases). The germline V and J ends were trimmed by 1 base and 2 bases, with 15 bases remaining between them. This CDR3 region has 16 residues. Germline loops: CDR1 SGHVS, CDR2 FNYEAQ. The chain's CDR3 is CASSLEAGKGAYEQYF. Written as DNA, the CDR3 is TGTGCCAGCAGCTTAGAAGCAGGGAAGGGGGCCTACGAGCAGTACTTC.

This clone has just one count. CDR3 bases: TGTGCCAGCGGGATGGGGACAGGGGCCTACGAGCAGTACTTC. It translates to CASGMGTGAYEQYF. The chain couples TRBV5-4 to TRBJ2-7, with 10 nucleotides matching TRBD1. The germline V gene encodes CDR1 SGHNT and CDR2 YYREEE (reference sequence). This CDR3 is 14 amino acids long. With V trimmed by 7 bases and J by 2 bases, 6 bases remained unmatched.

The chain joins TRBV28 to TRBJ1-5, with 9 bases that match TRBD1. Per germline, CDR1 MDHEN and CDR2 SYDVKM. The CDR3 totals 15 residues. The CDR3 DNA reads as TGTGCTACAATCCCACAGGGGGCTTTCAATCAGCCCCAGCATTTT. Translated: CATIPQGAFNQPQHF.

The genes are TRBV11-2 and TRBJ2-7; the D gene is possibly TRBD2 (6 bases). The CDR3 length is 16 residues. V was clipped by 5 bases and J by 4 bases, with 21 bases between them. Germline lookup yields CDR1 SGHAT and CDR2 FQNNGV. CDR3 sequence (DNA): TGTGCCAGCAGCCCCCTTCGGAGGGGCCGGCTTTACGAGCAGTACTTC. It yields the protein CASSPLRRGRLYEQYF.

The rearrangement links TRBV7-2 to TRBJ1-5, with D possibly TRBD1 on 5 matching bases. Germline V gene lookup returns CDR1 SGHTA and CDR2 FQGNSA. V lost 5 bases and J 2 bases, leaving 7 bases between the germline ends. CDR3 size: 13 residues. The CDR3 reads CASSGGGNQPQHF. CDR3 nucleotides: TGTGCCAGCAGCGGGGGGGGCAATCAGCCCCAGCATTTT.

In this sample, this clone turned up a few times. The V and J genes are TRBV11-3 and TRBJ2-1; possibly TRBD2 for D (6 bases). V was shortened by 5 bases and J by 4 bases, with 12 bases between the two germline ends. Germline CDR1 is SGHNT and CDR2 is YENEEA. The CDR3 length is 14 residues. CDR3 coding DNA: TGTGCCAGCAGCGTGGGACTTCTATACAATGAGCAGTTCTTC. This sequence encodes CASSVGLLYNEQFF.

The rearrangement joins TRBV7-9 to TRBJ2-7, with 11 bases aligning to TRBD2. In germline, CDR1 is SEHNR, CDR2 FQNEAQ (reference sequence). The CDR3 has 16 residues. The junction had 8 bases not matched to a gene; V was cut back by 4 bases and J by 3 bases. CDR3 nucleotide sequence: TGTGCCAGCAGCTCAGGCGGGACTAGCGGATACTACGAGCAGTACTTC. Translated, it gives CASSSGGTSGYYEQYF.

The rearrangement links TRBV12-5 to TRBJ1-5; D is undetermined. Germline loops: CDR1 LGHNT, CDR2 FRNRAP. The length of the CDR3 is 14 residues. V lost 1 base to trimming and J lost 1 base, with 5 bases between them. CDR3: CASGLGPSNQPQHF. CDR3 nucleotide sequence: TGTGCTAGTGGTTTGGGGCCAAGCAATCAGCCCCAGCATTTT.

This clone was seen more than once but under ten times. DNA for the CDR3: TGTGCCTGGAGTGTAGACTTTAATCAGCCCCAGCATTTT. This encodes CAWSVDFNQPQHF. The chain has TRBV30 and TRBJ1-5; D gene uncertain. This CDR3 is 13 amino acids long. V gave up 0 bases and J gave up 4 bases, with 7 bases separating them. The germline V gene encodes CDR1 GTSNPN and CDR2 SVGIG (reference sequence).

This CDR3 reads CASSLDPWSSGNTIYF. CDR3 bases: TGCGCCAGCAGCTTGGACCCCTGGAGCTCTGGAAACACCATATATTTT. The chain employs TRBV5-1 and TRBJ1-3; no definite D call. The CDR3 consists of 16 residues. V was cut by 0 bases and J by 0 bases, with 10 bases left in between. CDR1 is SGHRS, CDR2 YFSETQ, per germline.

This clone was observed a single time. The genes are TRBV11-2 and TRBJ2-7; no definite D call. With 0 bases removed from V and 5 bases from J, the gap between germline ends came to 8 bases. This CDR3 region has 13 residues. The germline V gene has CDR1 SGHAT and CDR2 FQNNGV. CDR3 nucleotides: TGTGCCAGCAGCTTAGAGGTCAGGCACGAGCAGTACTTC. Encoded protein: CASSLEVRHEQYF.

This chain uses TRBV27 with TRBJ2-3; the match to TRBD2 covers 9 bases. CDR3 size: 13 residues. Germline values: CDR1 MNHEY, CDR2 SMNVEV (reference sequence). V was clipped by 6 bases and J by 6 bases; unmatched bases: 4. The CDR3 nucleotides are TGTGCCAGCAGAGGTAGCGGGAGTGATACGCAGTATTTT. This encodes CASRGSGSDTQYF.

This sequence joins TRBV6-1 and TRBJ1-6; D unclear. The V end lost 7 bases, the J end lost 1 base, and 8 bases lay between the germline ends. Per germline, CDR1 MNHNS and CDR2 SASEGT. The CDR3 spans 14 residues. The CDR3 DNA reads as TGTGCCAGCACGAGGGCTTCCTATAATTCACCCCTCCACTTT. It codes for CASTRASYNSPLHF.

The gene calls are TRBV27 and TRBJ2-7; possibly TRBD1 for D (5 bases). CDR1 and CDR2 from the germline V gene are MNHEY and SMNVEV (reference sequence). The CDR3 sequence is 14 residues long. V lost 2 bases to trimming and J lost 1 base, with 9 bases between them. The CDR3 DNA sequence: TGTGCCAGCAGTTTACACAGACAGTCCTACGAGCAGTACTTC. It is translated as CASSLHRQSYEQYF.

The genes are TRBV10-3 and TRBJ1-1; no clear D gene. V lost 6 bases, J lost 1 base, and 9 bases lay in between. CDR1 is ENHRY, CDR2 SYGVKD, per germline. This CDR3 contains 13 residues. The CDR3 DNA sequence: TGTGCCATCAGATACACCCAGAACACTGAAGCTTTCTTT. Protein product: CAIRYTQNTEAFF.

The V call is TRBV7-2, the J call TRBJ1-6, with no clear D. The CDR3 runs to 15 residues. Trimming stripped 4 bases from V and 0 bases from J, with 7 bases between. The germline gives CDR1 SGHTA, CDR2 FQGNSA. The chain's CDR3 is CASSSGFSYNSPLHF. CDR3 nucleotides: TGTGCCAGCAGCTCGGGGTTCTCCTATAATTCACCCCTCCACTTT.

The J gene is TRBJ1-2, the V gene TRBV7-2; 9 positions agree with TRBD1. The CDR3 runs to 17 residues. V shed 2 bases, J shed 3 bases, and the junction held 10 bases outside the gene matches. Germline V gene lookup returns CDR1 SGHTA and CDR2 FQGNSA. The CDR3 spells CASSLLGGTGKDYGYTF. CDR3 in DNA: TGTGCCAGCAGCTTATTAGGTGGGACAGGGAAGGACTATGGCTACACCTTC.